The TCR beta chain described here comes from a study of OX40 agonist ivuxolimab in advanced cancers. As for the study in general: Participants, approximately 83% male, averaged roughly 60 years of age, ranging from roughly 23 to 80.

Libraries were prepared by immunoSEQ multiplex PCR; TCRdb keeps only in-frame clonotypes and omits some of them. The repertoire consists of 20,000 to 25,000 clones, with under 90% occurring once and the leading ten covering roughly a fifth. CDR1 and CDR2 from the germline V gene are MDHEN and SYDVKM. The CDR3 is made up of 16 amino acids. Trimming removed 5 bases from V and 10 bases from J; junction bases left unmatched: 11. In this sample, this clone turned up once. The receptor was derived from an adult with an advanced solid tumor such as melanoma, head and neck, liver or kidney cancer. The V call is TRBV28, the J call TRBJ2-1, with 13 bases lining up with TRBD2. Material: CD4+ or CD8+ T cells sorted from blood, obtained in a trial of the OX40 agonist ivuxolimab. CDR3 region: CASSPGLAGAWGEQFF. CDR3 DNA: TGTGCCAGCAGTCCCGGACTAGCGGGAGCCTGGGGGGAGCAGTTCTTC.